This T cell receptor beta chain emerged from a study of early T cells in non-severe SARS-CoV-2 infection. About the research overall: Bulk RNA isolated from unsorted whole blood underwent sequencing; chains were not paired.

TCRdb analysed the 5' RACE reads with MiXCR anew, one entry per CDR3 protein. The sample has tens of thousands of distinct CDR3 sequences; around 4.1% are singletons. The CDR3 sequence is 13 residues long. Unmatched junction bases numbered 9, after V lost 8 bases and J lost 5 bases. Germline assignment: CDR1 MNHEY and CDR2 SVGAGI. This clonotype was seen more than once but under ten times. The receptor comes from an adult who was a healthcare worker with PCR-confirmed SARS-CoV-2 infection or an uninfected control (not recorded which). The chain carries TRBV6-5 and TRBJ2-7; 7 bases are shared with TRBD1. What was sequenced was whole blood. The chain's CDR3 is CASRTGSKDEQYF. The CDR3 coding sequence is TGTGCCAGCCGGACAGGTTCTAAAGACGAGCAGTACTTC.